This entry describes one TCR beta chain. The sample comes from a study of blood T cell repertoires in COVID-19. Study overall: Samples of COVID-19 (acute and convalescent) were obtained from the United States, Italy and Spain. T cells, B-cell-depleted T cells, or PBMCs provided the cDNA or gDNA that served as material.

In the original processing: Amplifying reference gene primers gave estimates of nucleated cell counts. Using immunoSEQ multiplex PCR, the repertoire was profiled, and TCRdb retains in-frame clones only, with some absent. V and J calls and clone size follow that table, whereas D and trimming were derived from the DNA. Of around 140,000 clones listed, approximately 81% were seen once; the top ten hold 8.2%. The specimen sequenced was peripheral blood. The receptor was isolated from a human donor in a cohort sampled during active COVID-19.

For the CDR3, the DNA is TGTGCCAGCAGTTCCAGCGGGAGGGCCGGGGCCAAAAACATTCAGTACTTC. Its protein product is CASSSSGRAGAKNIQYF. This sequence joins TRBV6-2 or TRBV6-3 and TRBJ2-4; TRBD2 aligns across 10 bases. The germline V gene has CDR1 MNHEY and CDR2 SVGEGT. This CDR3 comprises 17 residues. Trimming cost V 4 bases and J 1 base; bases outside gene matches: 7.